Listed below are T cell receptor beta chains from one sample, sequenced in a study of cytomegalovirus exposure and HLA in healthy donors. The assay was immunoSEQ multiplex PCR, and TCRdb's table has in-frame clones only and misses some. The table has roughly 98,000 clones, around nine tenths seen once. Input material: PBMCs. The receptors originated from a woman in her twenties or thirties in good health and CMV-seronegative. Both conserved end residues are part of each CDR3. The D gene is left open where the match is weak. A clone size is listed for some rows: how often the clone was seen (once, few, many), or a class if it is expanded.

D: TRBD1
J: TRBJ1-4
V: TRBV6-6
size: -
CDR3: CASSNRGPFNEKLFF
DNA: TGTGCCAGCAGCAACAGGGGTCCTTTTAATGAAAAACTGTTTTTT

D: -
J: TRBJ2-3
V: TRBV14
size: -
CDR3: CASSQDLTSTDTQYF
DNA: TGTGCCAGCAGCCAAGATCTTACTAGCACAGATACGCAGTATTTT

D: -
J: TRBJ2-2
V: TRBV12-5
size: -
CDR3: CASGLGKRQGTGELFF
DNA: TGTGCTAGTGGTTTGGGGAAAAGGCAGGGCACCGGGGAGCTGTTTTTT

D: TRBD1
J: TRBJ1-1
V: TRBV27
size: -
CDR3: CASTPVRPGQLKNTEAFF
DNA: TGTGCCAGCACTCCTGTACGGCCGGGACAGCTAAAGAACACTGAAGCTTTCTTT

D: -
J: TRBJ2-2
V: TRBV9
size: -
CDR3: CASSVGGTDTGELFF
DNA: TGTGCCAGCAGCGTCGGCGGGACCGACACCGGGGAGCTGTTTTTT

D: -
J: TRBJ2-7
V: TRBV28
size: -
CDR3: CASSLMASEQYF
DNA: TGTGCCAGCAGTTTAATGGCTTCCGAGCAGTACTTC

D: TRBD1
J: TRBJ1-2
V: TRBV5-1
size: -
CDR3: CASTLSGTGLGYTF
DNA: TGCGCCAGCACCCTGTCAGGGACAGGGTTAGGCTACACCTTC

D: -
J: TRBJ2-7
V: TRBV7-9
size: few
CDR3: CASSPGPNYEQYF
DNA: TGTGCCAGCAGCCCTGGGCCCAACTACGAGCAGTACTTC

D: -
J: TRBJ2-7
V: TRBV2
size: once
CDR3: CASSETSYEQYF
DNA: TGTGCCAGCAGTGAGACTTCCTACGAGCAGTACTTC

D: TRBD2
J: TRBJ2-7
V: TRBV7-2
size: -
CDR3: CARRGGSSYEQYF
DNA: TGTGCCCGGCGGGGGGGAAGCTCCTACGAGCAGTACTTC

D: TRBD2
J: TRBJ2-3
V: TRBV6-5
size: -
CDR3: CASTSSGERDTQYF
DNA: TGTGCCAGCACGTCTAGCGGGGAGAGGGATACGCAGTATTTT

D: -
J: TRBJ2-1
V: TRBV5-1
size: -
CDR3: CASSSRQDNEQFF
DNA: TGCGCCAGCAGCAGTCGACAGGACAATGAGCAGTTCTTC

D: -
J: TRBJ2-2
V: TRBV7-2
size: few
CDR3: CASSHQVNTGELFF
DNA: TGTGCCAGCAGCCACCAGGTGAACACCGGGGAGCTGTTTTTT

D: TRBD1
J: TRBJ2-4
V: TRBV5-1
size: few
CDR3: CASSLEVPGTGGNIQYF
DNA: TGCGCCAGCAGCTTGGAGGTACCCGGGACAGGGGGAAACATTCAGTACTTC

D: TRBD1
J: TRBJ2-3
V: TRBV5-1
size: -
CDR3: CASSITGDRTDTQYF
DNA: TGCGCCAGCAGCATAACAGGGGACCGGACAGATACGCAGTATTTT

D: TRBD2
J: TRBJ2-3
V: TRBV4-1
size: -
CDR3: CASLPTPGLAGGPSIDTQYF
DNA: TGCGCCAGCCTCCCCACTCCGGGACTAGCGGGGGGGCCTTCGATAGATACGCAGTATTTT

D: -
J: TRBJ1-2
V: TRBV5-1
size: -
CDR3: CASTPGGTWGYTF
DNA: TGCGCCAGCACTCCGGGGGGAACTTGGGGCTACACCTTC

D: TRBD2
J: TRBJ2-7
V: TRBV10-3
size: -
CDR3: CAISEISGGPTYEQYF
DNA: TGTGCCATCAGCGAGATTAGCGGGGGGCCTACCTACGAGCAGTACTTC

D: -
J: TRBJ1-1
V: TRBV10-3
size: -
CDR3: CAISVQGQHTEAFF
DNA: TGTGCCATCAGTGTACAGGGTCAGCACACTGAAGCTTTCTTT

D: -
J: TRBJ1-4
V: TRBV6-5
size: once
CDR3: CASSYSTGGKLFF
DNA: TGTGCCAGCAGTTACTCGACGGGGGGAAAACTGTTTTTT

D: TRBD1
J: TRBJ2-3
V: TRBV5-1
size: -
CDR3: CASSPRQGEGTDTQYF
DNA: TGCGCCAGCAGCCCCCGACAGGGTGAGGGCACAGATACGCAGTATTTT

D: -
J: TRBJ2-2
V: TRBV5-6
size: -
CDR3: CASSLQTGELFF
DNA: TGTGCCAGCAGCTTGCAGACCGGGGAGCTGTTTTTT

D: -
J: TRBJ2-4
V: TRBV6-5
size: -
CDR3: CASGQLNIQYF
DNA: TGTGCCAGCGGACAGTTAAACATTCAGTACTTC

D: TRBD1
J: TRBJ2-3
V: TRBV29-1
size: -
CDR3: CSVRQGQGTQYF
DNA: TGCAGCGTTCGACAGGGACAGGGAACGCAGTATTTT

D: -
J: TRBJ1-4
V: TRBV4-3
size: -
CDR3: CASSDLREGNEKLFF
DNA: TGCGCCAGCAGCGATCTAAGGGAGGGTAATGAAAAACTGTTTTTT

D: -
J: TRBJ1-1
V: TRBV27
size: -
CDR3: CASSRGVGYTEAFF
DNA: TGTGCCAGCAGCCGGGGAGTCGGATACACTGAAGCTTTCTTT

D: -
J: TRBJ2-5
V: TRBV4-2
size: -
CDR3: CASSQGPVIQGLEETQYF
DNA: TGTGCCAGCAGCCAAGGGCCTGTCATCCAGGGACTGGAAGAGACCCAGTACTTC

D: -
J: TRBJ1-1
V: TRBV5-5
size: -
CDR3: CASSAGRAMNTEAFF
DNA: TGTGCCAGCAGCGCGGGACGGGCCATGAACACTGAAGCTTTCTTT

D: -
J: TRBJ1-3
V: TRBV27
size: -
CDR3: CARPRDRSSGNTIYF
DNA: TGTGCCAGACCGAGAGACCGGAGCTCTGGAAACACCATATATTTT

D: -
J: TRBJ1-1
V: TRBV20-1
size: -
CDR3: CSAFPTAEAFF
DNA: TGCAGTGCTTTCCCGACTGCAGAAGCTTTCTTT

D: TRBD1
J: TRBJ1-5
V: TRBV28
size: -
CDR3: CASRLGQRDQPQHF
DNA: TGTGCCAGCAGGCTGGGACAGCGCGATCAGCCCCAGCATTTT

D: TRBD2
J: TRBJ2-3
V: TRBV4-1
size: -
CDR3: CASSQEGLATTDTQYF
DNA: TGCGCCAGCAGCCAAGAGGGACTAGCGACGACAGATACGCAGTATTTT

D: -
J: TRBJ2-1
V: TRBV20-1
size: once
CDR3: CSAKLWDSQFF
DNA: TGCAGTGCAAAACTCTGGGACTCCCAGTTCTTC

D: TRBD2
J: TRBJ2-5
V: TRBV7-6
size: -
CDR3: CASSLGAGGLGETQYF
DNA: TGTGCCAGCAGCTTAGGAGCGGGGGGGCTCGGGGAGACCCAGTACTTC

D: -
J: TRBJ2-4
V: TRBV7-9
size: once
CDR3: CASSIGQKNIQYF
DNA: TGTGCCAGCAGCATCGGACAGAAAAACATTCAGTACTTC

D: -
J: TRBJ1-5
V: TRBV21-1
size: -
CDR3: CASSGRFDRSNQPQHF
DNA: TGTGCCAGCAGCGGGCGATTCGACAGGAGCAATCAGCCCCAGCATTTT

D: -
J: TRBJ1-3
V: TRBV29-1
size: -
CDR3: CSPAAAVSGNTIYF
DNA: TGCAGCCCCGCGGCGGCTGTCTCTGGAAACACCATATATTTT

D: -
J: TRBJ2-3
V: TRBV2
size: -
CDR3: CASSVMGGGGLADTQYF
DNA: TGTGCCAGCAGTGTAATGGGGGGTGGAGGGTTAGCAGATACGCAGTATTTT

D: -
J: TRBJ1-1
V: TRBV19
size: -
CDR3: CASSVTGGLNTEAFF
DNA: TGTGCCAGTAGTGTTACGGGGGGCCTGAACACTGAAGCTTTCTTT

D: TRBD2
J: TRBJ2-3
V: TRBV9
size: -
CDR3: CASSETAGGETDTQYF
DNA: TGTGCCAGCAGCGAAACGGCGGGGGGCGAAACAGATACGCAGTATTTT

D: TRBD1
J: TRBJ2-7
V: TRBV5-4
size: -
CDR3: CASSLAGTGGYEQYF
DNA: TGTGCCAGCAGCCTGGCGGGGACAGGGGGCTACGAGCAGTACTTC

D: -
J: TRBJ2-1
V: TRBV19
size: once
CDR3: CASRGIGQPGGEQFF
DNA: TGTGCCAGTAGGGGGATCGGCCAGCCAGGAGGTGAGCAGTTCTTC

D: -
J: TRBJ1-3
V: TRBV5-1
size: -
CDR3: CASSLTQSGNTIYF
DNA: TGCGCCAGCAGCCTAACTCAATCTGGAAACACCATATATTTT

D: TRBD1
J: TRBJ1-1
V: TRBV6-5
size: -
CDR3: CASSYPTGGNTEAFF
DNA: TGTGCCAGCAGTTACCCGACAGGGGGGAACACTGAAGCTTTCTTT

D: TRBD1
J: TRBJ1-4
V: TRBV28
size: -
CDR3: CASRGRGGDEKLFF
DNA: TGTGCCAGCAGGGGTAGAGGGGGCGATGAAAAACTGTTTTTT

D: -
J: TRBJ2-7
V: TRBV28
size: -
CDR3: CASSRDWGQYF
DNA: TGTGCCAGCAGTCGGGATTGGGGGCAGTACTTC

D: -
J: TRBJ2-3
V: TRBV25-1
size: -
CDR3: CASSDLRLSTDTQYF
DNA: TGTGCCAGCAGTGATCTGAGGCTTAGCACAGATACGCAGTATTTT

D: TRBD2
J: TRBJ2-7
V: TRBV4-2
size: -
CDR3: CASSQGSGRSSYEQYF
DNA: TGTGCCAGCAGCCAAGGTAGCGGGAGGTCCTCCTACGAGCAGTACTTC

D: TRBD1
J: TRBJ1-5
V: TRBV7-2
size: -
CDR3: CASSWRTGNSNQPQHF
DNA: TGTGCCAGCAGCTGGAGGACAGGGAACAGCAATCAGCCCCAGCATTTT

D: -
J: TRBJ1-6
V: TRBV6-5
size: -
CDR3: CATLSQGDNSPLHF
DNA: TGTGCCACCCTCTCCCAGGGCGATAATTCACCCCTCCACTTT

D: TRBD2
J: TRBJ2-2
V: TRBV19
size: -
CDR3: CASSARLADLNTGELFF
DNA: TGTGCCAGTAGTGCCCGACTAGCGGACCTGAACACCGGGGAGCTGTTTTTT

D: TRBD2
J: TRBJ2-7
V: TRBV5-1
size: once
CDR3: CASSPRGGSSYEQYF
DNA: TGCGCCAGCAGCCCCCGGGGGGGGAGCTCCTACGAGCAGTACTTC

D: TRBD1
J: TRBJ2-7
V: TRBV5-1
size: -
CDR3: CASSLGQGGTYEQYF
DNA: TGCGCCAGCAGCTTGGGACAGGGGGGAACCTACGAGCAGTACTTC